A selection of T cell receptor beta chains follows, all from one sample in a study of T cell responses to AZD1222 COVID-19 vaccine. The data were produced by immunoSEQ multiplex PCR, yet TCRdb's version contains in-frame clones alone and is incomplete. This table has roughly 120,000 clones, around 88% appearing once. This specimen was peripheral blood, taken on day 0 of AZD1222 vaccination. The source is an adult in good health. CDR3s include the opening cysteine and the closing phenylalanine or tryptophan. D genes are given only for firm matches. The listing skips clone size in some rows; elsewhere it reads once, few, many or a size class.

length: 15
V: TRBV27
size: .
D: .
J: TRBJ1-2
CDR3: CASSLSPDGRTGYTF
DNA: TGTGCCAGCAGTTTATCTCCCGACGGACGAACTGGCTACACCTTC

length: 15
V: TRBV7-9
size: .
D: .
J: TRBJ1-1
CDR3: CASSLLGRLNTEAFF
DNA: TGTGCCAGCAGCTTGCTGGGACGGCTGAACACTGAAGCTTTCTTT

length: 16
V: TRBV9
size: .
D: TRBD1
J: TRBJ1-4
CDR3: CASSVGTGGDNEKLFF
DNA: TGTGCCAGCAGCGTCGGGACAGGGGGCGATAATGAAAAACTGTTTTTT

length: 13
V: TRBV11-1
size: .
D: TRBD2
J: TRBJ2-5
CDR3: CASSFAGEETQYF
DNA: TGTGCCAGCAGCTTTGCGGGGGAAGAGACCCAGTACTTC

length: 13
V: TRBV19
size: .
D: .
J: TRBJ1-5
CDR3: CASSIQGGQPQHF
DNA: TGTGCCAGTAGTATACAAGGGGGACAGCCCCAGCATTTT

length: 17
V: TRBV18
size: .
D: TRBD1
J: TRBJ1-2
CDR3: CASSPGQTFTLGNGYTF
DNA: TGTGCCAGCTCGCCGGGACAGACTTTTACCCTAGGAAATGGCTACACCTTC

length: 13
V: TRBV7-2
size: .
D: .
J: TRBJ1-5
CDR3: CASSPPGNQPQHF
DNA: TGTGCCAGCAGCCCGCCTGGGAATCAGCCCCAGCATTTT

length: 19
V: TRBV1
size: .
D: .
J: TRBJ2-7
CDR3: CTSRLEPGRAVTSSYEQYF
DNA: TGCACCAGCAGACTCGAACCGGGAAGGGCTGTAACTAGCTCCTACGAGCAGTACTTC

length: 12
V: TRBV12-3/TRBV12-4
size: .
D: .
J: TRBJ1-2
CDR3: CATSRTGYGYTF
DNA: TGTGCCACCTCGCGGACGGGCTATGGCTACACCTTC

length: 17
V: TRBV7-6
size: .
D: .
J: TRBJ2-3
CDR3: CASSLGRWGTSTDTQYF
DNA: TGTGCCAGCAGCTTAGGGCGTTGGGGGACTAGCACAGATACGCAGTATTTT

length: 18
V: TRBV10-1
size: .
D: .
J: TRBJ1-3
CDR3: CASSVTGTPVYSGNTIYF
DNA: TGCGCCAGCAGCGTAACCGGGACACCAGTTTACTCTGGAAACACCATATATTTT

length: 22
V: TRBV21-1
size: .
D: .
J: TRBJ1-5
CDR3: CASSIVPKLTGHPTTGNQPQHF
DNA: TGTGCCAGCAGCATTGTCCCGAAACTCACGGGACACCCAACCACGGGCAATCAGCCCCAGCATTTT

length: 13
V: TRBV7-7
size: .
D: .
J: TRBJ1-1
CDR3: CASSFHLGTEAFF
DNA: TGTGCCAGCAGCTTCCACCTGGGGACTGAAGCTTTCTTT

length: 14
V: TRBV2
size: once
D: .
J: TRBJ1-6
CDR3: CASVAGTLNSPLHF
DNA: TGTGCCAGTGTCGCCGGGACCCTAAATTCACCCCTCCACTTT

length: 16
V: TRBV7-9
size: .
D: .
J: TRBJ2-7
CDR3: CASSSIAKQGSYEQYF
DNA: TGTGCCAGCAGCTCCATAGCGAAACAGGGTTCCTACGAGCAGTACTTC

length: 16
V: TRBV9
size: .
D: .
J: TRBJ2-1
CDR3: CASSVGSGPSYNEQFF
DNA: TGTGCCAGCAGCGTAGGTTCGGGACCCTCCTACAATGAGCAGTTCTTC

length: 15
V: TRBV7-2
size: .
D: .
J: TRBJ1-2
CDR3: CASSLAVAGWYGYTF
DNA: TGTGCCAGCAGCTTAGCGGTTGCGGGGTGGTATGGCTACACCTTC

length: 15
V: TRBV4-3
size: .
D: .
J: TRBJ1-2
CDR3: CASSQVSRGPYGYTF
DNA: TGCGCCAGCAGCCAAGTTTCCAGGGGTCCGTATGGCTACACCTTC

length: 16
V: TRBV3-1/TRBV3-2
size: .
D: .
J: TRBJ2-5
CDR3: CASSQVGTGSGETQYF
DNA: TGTGCCAGCAGCCAAGTGGGAACAGGGTCGGGTGAGACCCAGTACTTC

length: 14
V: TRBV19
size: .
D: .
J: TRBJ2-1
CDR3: CASSRDGPYNEQFF
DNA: TGTGCCAGTAGCAGGGACGGACCCTACAATGAGCAGTTCTTC

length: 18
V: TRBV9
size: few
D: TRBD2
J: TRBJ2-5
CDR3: CASSDHHHSGGFQETQYF
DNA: TGTGCCAGCAGCGATCACCACCATAGCGGGGGGTTCCAAGAGACCCAGTACTTC

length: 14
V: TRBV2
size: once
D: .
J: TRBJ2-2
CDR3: CASSLTVTTGELFF
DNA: TGTGCCAGCAGCTTGACAGTAACCACCGGGGAGCTGTTTTTT

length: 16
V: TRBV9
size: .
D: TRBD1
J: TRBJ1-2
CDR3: CASSPSGTEIFYGYTF
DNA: TGTGCCAGCAGCCCCTCCGGGACAGAAATTTTCTATGGCTACACCTTC

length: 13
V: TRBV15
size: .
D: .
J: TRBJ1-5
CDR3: CATSRDRGEPQHF
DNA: TGTGCCACCAGCAGAGATCGGGGGGAGCCCCAGCATTTT

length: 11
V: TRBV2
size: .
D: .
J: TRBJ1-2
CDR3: CASSVGGGYTF
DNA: TGTGCCAGCAGTGTAGGTGGCGGCTACACCTTC

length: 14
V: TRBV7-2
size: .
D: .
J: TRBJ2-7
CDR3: CASSPEDKAYEQYF
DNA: TGTGCCAGCAGCCCCGAGGACAAGGCCTACGAGCAGTACTTC

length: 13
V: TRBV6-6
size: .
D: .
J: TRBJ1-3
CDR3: CASSDSGSNTIYF
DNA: TGTGCCAGCAGTGACAGCGGATCAAACACCATATATTTT

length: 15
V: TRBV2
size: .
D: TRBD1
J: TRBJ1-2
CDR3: CASSDFGTGPYGYTF
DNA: TGTGCCAGCAGTGACTTCGGGACAGGGCCCTATGGCTACACCTTC

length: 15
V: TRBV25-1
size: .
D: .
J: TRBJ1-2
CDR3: CASSDSNRGFYGYTF
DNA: TGTGCCAGCAGTGACTCCAACAGAGGGTTCTATGGCTACACCTTC

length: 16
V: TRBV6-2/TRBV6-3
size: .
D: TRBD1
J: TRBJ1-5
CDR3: CASSYLTGVSNQPQHF
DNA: TGTGCCAGCAGTTACCTGACAGGGGTGAGCAATCAGCCCCAGCATTTT

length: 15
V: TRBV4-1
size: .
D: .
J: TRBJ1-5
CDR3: CASSRSPEGRQPQHF
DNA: TGCGCCAGCAGCCGCAGCCCAGAAGGGCGGCAGCCCCAGCATTTT

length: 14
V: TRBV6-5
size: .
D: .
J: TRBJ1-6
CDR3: CASSYSGVNSPLHF
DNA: TGTGCCAGCAGTTATTCGGGAGTTAATTCACCCCTCCACTTT

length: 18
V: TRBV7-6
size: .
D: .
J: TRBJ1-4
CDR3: CASSFAFSSSATNEKLFF
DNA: TGTGCCAGCAGCTTTGCATTTTCGTCTTCAGCAACTAATGAAAAACTGTTTTTT

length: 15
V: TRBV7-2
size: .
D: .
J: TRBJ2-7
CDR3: CASSQRGGSSYEQYF
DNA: TGTGCCAGCAGCCAGAGGGGGGGCTCCTCCTACGAGCAGTACTTC

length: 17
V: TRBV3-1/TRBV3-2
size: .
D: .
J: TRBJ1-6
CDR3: CASSQDRRPKYNSPLHF
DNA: TGTGCCAGCAGCCAAGATCGGAGGCCGAAATATAATTCACCCCTCCACTTT

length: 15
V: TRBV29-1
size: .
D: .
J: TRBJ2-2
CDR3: CSARDGGSGTGELFF
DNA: TGCAGCGCCAGAGATGGGGGATCGGGCACCGGGGAGCTGTTTTTT

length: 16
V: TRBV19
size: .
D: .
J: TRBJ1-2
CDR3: CASSLRPRDGDYGYTF
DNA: TGTGCCAGTAGTCTCCGTCCCCGGGACGGGGACTATGGCTACACCTTC

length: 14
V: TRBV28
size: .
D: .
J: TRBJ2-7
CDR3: CASSLWHLSYEQYF
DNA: TGTGCCAGCAGTTTGTGGCATCTCTCCTACGAGCAGTACTTC

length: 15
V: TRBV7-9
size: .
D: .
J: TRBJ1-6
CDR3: CASSLVGLPNSPLHF
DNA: TGTGCCAGCAGCTTAGTTGGTCTGCCTAATTCACCCCTCCACTTT

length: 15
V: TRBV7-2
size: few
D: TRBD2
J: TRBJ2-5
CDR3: CASSFTSGDQETQYF
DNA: TGTGCCAGCAGCTTTACTAGCGGGGACCAAGAGACCCAGTACTTC

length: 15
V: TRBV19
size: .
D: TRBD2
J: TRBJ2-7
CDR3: CASTKTSGFSYEQYF
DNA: TGTGCCAGTACCAAGACTAGCGGGTTCTCCTACGAGCAGTACTTC

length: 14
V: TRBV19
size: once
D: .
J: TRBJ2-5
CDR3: CASSALNFQETQYF
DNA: TGTGCCAGTAGTGCCCTCAACTTCCAAGAGACCCAGTACTTC

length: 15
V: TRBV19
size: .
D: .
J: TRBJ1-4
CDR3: CASTQWGGGRQKLFF
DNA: TGTGCCAGTACCCAGTGGGGTGGTGGCCGGCAAAAACTGTTTTTT

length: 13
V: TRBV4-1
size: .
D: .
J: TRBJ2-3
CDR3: CASSQDFSGTQYF
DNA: TGCGCCAGCAGCCAAGATTTCTCGGGTACGCAGTATTTT

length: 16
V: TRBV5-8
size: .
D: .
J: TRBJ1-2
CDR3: CASSWDLGGSDYGYTF
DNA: TGTGCCAGCAGCTGGGATCTGGGGGGGTCCGACTATGGCTACACCTTC

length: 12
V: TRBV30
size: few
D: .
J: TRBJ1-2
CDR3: CAWSAREYGYTF
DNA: TGTGCCTGGAGTGCCCGGGAATATGGCTACACCTTC

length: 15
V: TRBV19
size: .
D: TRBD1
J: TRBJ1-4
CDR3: CASSLTGETNEKLFF
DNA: TGTGCCAGTAGTCTTACAGGGGAAACTAATGAAAAACTGTTTTTT

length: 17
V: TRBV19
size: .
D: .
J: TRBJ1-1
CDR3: CASSITGWRLMNTEAFF
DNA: TGTGCCAGTAGTATAACGGGATGGAGGTTAATGAACACTGAAGCTTTCTTT

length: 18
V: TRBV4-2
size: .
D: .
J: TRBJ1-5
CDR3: CASSQVGGQSYSNQPQHF
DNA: TGTGCCAGCAGCCAAGTAGGAGGTCAGAGCTATAGCAATCAGCCCCAGCATTTT

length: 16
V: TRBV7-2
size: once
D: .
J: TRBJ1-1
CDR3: CASSLGYWQKNTEAFF
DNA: TGTGCCAGCAGCTTAGGCTATTGGCAAAAGAACACTGAAGCTTTCTTT

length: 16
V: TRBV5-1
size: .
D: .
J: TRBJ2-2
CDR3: CASSFSATGGTGELFF
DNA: TGCGCCAGCAGCTTTAGTGCCACCGGGGGAACCGGGGAGCTGTTTTTT

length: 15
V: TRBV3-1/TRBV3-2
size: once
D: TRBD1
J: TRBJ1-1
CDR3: CASSLRQGLNTEAFF
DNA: TGTGCCAGCAGCCTCAGACAGGGTTTGAACACTGAAGCTTTCTTT

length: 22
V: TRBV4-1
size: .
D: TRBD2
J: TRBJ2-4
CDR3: CASSPFSLAGGRSIRAKNIQYF
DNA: TGCGCCAGCAGCCCTTTTAGTTTGGCGGGGGGACGCAGTATAAGAGCCAAAAACATTCAGTACTTC

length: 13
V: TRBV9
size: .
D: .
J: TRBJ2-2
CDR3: CASSAQGSGELFF
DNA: TGTGCCAGCAGCGCCCAGGGTTCCGGGGAGCTGTTTTTT